This T cell receptor beta chain was retrieved from a study of T-cell reconstitution after alpha-beta-depleted transplantation in children. Preparation of the TCRbeta library used unique molecular identifiers. TCRdb called the PCR reads again in MiXCR, with one record for every CDR3 protein. This table holds about 480,000 distinct CDR3 sequences, around 12% found once. The germline CDR1 and CDR2 sequences are MGHDK and SYGVNS. V lost 5 bases to trimming and J lost 4 bases, with 8 bases between them. The CDR3 sequence is 13 residues long. This clonotype was found many times. The chain uses TRBV25-1 and TRBJ2-2; D not certain. The origin of this receptor is a human donor who donated a stem cell graft to a child with combined immunodeficiency. Here the sequenced sample was PBMCs from the stem cell graft donor, taken from the stem cell graft. CDR3 nucleotide sequence: TGTGCCAGCAGTACAGAATTCACCGGGGAGCTGTTTTTT. It encodes CASSTEFTGELFF.